Listed here is a single TCR beta chain. Its antigen is currently unknown. Trimming took 3 bases from V and 0 from J, leaving 12 bases between them. CDR1 and CDR2 (germline): MNHNS, SASEGT. The CDR3 totals 16 residues. This sample was included in a study of a mutant IDH1 vaccine in newly diagnosed glioma. Overall study context: Patients were started on vaccination 4-6 weeks after radiotherapy alone, or with temozolomide cycles. There were approximately 62% males and roughly 38% females among treated patients, whose mean age was approximately 41 years. Beforehand, treatment had been radiotherapy, temozolomide, or both; the majority received both.

Noted time point: week 35, safety follow-up. Every vaccination contained 300 ug of the mutant IDH1 20-mer peptide and was paired with topical imiquimod. Some clones are missing from TCRdb's copy, which holds only in-frame ones; the method was immunoSEQ multiplex PCR. The sample includes about 50,000 clones, roughly 92% seen only once; the top ten take less than 2.5%. The sample here was PBMCs, taken from a glioma patient whose treatment included an IDH1 peptide vaccine. This TCR was recovered from a man aged 45-60 years with glioma. The chain uses TRBV6-1 and TRBJ1-3, with D possibly being TRBD1 (5 bases). CDR3 DNA: TGTGCCAGCAGTGAGTGGACACGACCCTCTGGAAACACCATATATTTT. Protein: CASSEWTRPSGNTIYF.